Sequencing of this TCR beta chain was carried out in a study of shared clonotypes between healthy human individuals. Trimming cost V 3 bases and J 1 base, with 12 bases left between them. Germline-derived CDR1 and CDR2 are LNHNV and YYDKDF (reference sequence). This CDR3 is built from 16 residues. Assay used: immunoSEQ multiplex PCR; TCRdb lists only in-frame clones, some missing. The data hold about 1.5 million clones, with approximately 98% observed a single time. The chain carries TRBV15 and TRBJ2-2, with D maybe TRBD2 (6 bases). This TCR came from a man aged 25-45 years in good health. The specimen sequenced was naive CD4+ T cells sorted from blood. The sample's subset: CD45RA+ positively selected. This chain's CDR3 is CATSSPGLMNTGELFF. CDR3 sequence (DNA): TGTGCCACCAGCAGCCCGGGACTGATGAACACCGGGGAGCTGTTTTTT.